Presented here are 26 T cell receptor beta chains from one specimen sequenced in a study of shared clonotypes between healthy human individuals. TCRdb's table, derived via immunoSEQ multiplex PCR, lists solely in-frame clones and lacks some. This table has around 2,000,000 clones, roughly 95% appearing once. CD45RO-negative CD8 cells positively selected for CCR7 made up the naive population, which excluded terminally differentiated effector memory CD45RA+ cells. Source material: naive CD8+ T cells sorted from blood. These receptors came from a man between 18 and 29 years old in good health.

A remark on this clone: This specimen includes other DNA sequences encoding the same CDR3. The chain has TRBV5-6 and TRBJ2-7, with D possibly matching TRBD2 (6 bases). V dropped 3 bases and J dropped 1 base, with 11 bases sitting between them. The CDR3 length is 14 residues. CDR1 and CDR2 (germline): SGHDT, YYEEEE. The CDR3 loop is CASSWGRSSYEQYF. The CDR3 DNA reads as TGTGCCAGCAGCTGGGGGAGGAGTTCCTACGAGCAGTACTTC.

CDR3 nucleotide sequence: TGCAGCGTTCACCGGGACAGGGGATGGACTGAAGCTTTCTTT. It translates to CSVHRDRGWTEAFF. This sequence joins TRBV29-1 and TRBJ1-1, with TRBD1 matching over 10 bases. CDR3 length equals 14 residues. CDR1 is SQVTM, CDR2 ANQGSEA, per germline. Losses at the gene ends were 5 bases for V and 5 bases for J; bases not matched to a gene: 8. Together with reference TRBV29-1 and TRBJ1-1, the CDR3 gives the full variable domain: SAVISQKPSRDICQRGTSLTIQCQVDSQVTMMFWYRQQPGQSLTLIATANQGSEATYESGFVIDKFPISRPNLTFSTLTVSNMSPEDSSIYLCSVHRDRGWTEAFFGQGTRLTVV.

The J gene is TRBJ1-4, the V gene TRBV7-6, with D maybe TRBD1 (6 bases). Germline V gene data show CDR1 as SGHVS and CDR2 as FNYEAQ. The CDR3 is 13 residues long. The V end was cut by 6 bases, the J end by 8 bases, with 13 bases between. The CDR3 protein is CASSWGRGEKLFF. Written as DNA, the CDR3 is TGTGCCAGCAGTTGGGGGCGCGGGGAAAAACTGTTTTTT.

V and J are TRBV29-1 and TRBJ1-1; D perhaps matches TRBD1 (5 bases). The CDR3 has 14 amino acids. V shed 2 bases and J shed 7 bases, with 17 bases lying between them. Germline V gene sequence: CDR1 SQVTM, CDR2 ANQGSEA. The DNA of the CDR3 is TGCAGCGTTGAACTGGGTGGGGGTACGGATGAAGCTTTCTTT. Translation gives CSVELGGGTDEAFF.

This chain joins TRBV27 and TRBJ2-5, with 7 bases matching TRBD2. CDR1 MNHEY and CDR2 SMNVEV come from the germline V gene (reference sequence). This CDR3 spans 11 amino acids. Germline trimming cut 2 bases from V and 9 bases from J; bases unmatched to any gene: 0. CDR3 sequence: CASSLGGAQYF. CDR3 coding DNA: TGTGCCAGCAGTTTAGGGGGGGCCCAGTACTTC.

The V gene is TRBV25-1, the J gene TRBJ2-2; 12 bases align to TRBD2. The germline CDR1 and CDR2 sequences are MGHDK and SYGVNS. This CDR3 contains 15 residues. J gave up 8 bases and V 5 bases, and 6 bases lay outside the gene matches. The CDR3 bases are TGTGCCAGCAGTCTCGGACTAGCGGGATCAGGGGAGCTGTTTTTT. It translates to CASSLGLAGSGELFF.

The V gene is TRBV9, the J gene TRBJ1-5; 8 bases match TRBD1. V lost 3 bases to trimming and J lost 4 bases; unmatched junction nucleotides: 6. The CDR3 spans 15 residues. Germline V gene sequence: CDR1 SGDLS, CDR2 YYNGEE. CDR3 DNA: TGTGCCAGCAGCGCCGCAGGGGGCGCGAATCAGCCCCAGCATTTT. Its protein is CASSAAGGANQPQHF.

The chain joins TRBV29-1 to TRBJ2-2; D gene unclear. The V end lost 5 bases, the J end lost 7 bases, and 8 bases lay between the germline ends. CDR1 and CDR2 (germline): SQVTM, ANQGSEA. The CDR3 covers 11 residues. The DNA for the CDR3 is TGCAGCGTTTATTGGGTCGGGGAGCTGTTTTTT. It encodes CSVYWVGELFF.

On this clone itself: This CDR3 is also generated by other DNA sequences in the sample. The chain is built from TRBV5-1 and TRBJ2-7, with D possibly TRBD1 on 6 matching bases. V gave up 5 bases and J gave up 0 bases, with 9 bases separating them. CDR1 is SGHRS and CDR2 is YFSETQ in the germline V gene. This CDR3 is built from 13 residues. The CDR3 sequence: CASSVGGSYEQYF. The CDR3 DNA sequence: TGCGCCAGCAGTGTAGGGGGCTCCTACGAGCAGTACTTC.

J is TRBJ2-7 and V is TRBV6-4, with 7 nucleotides matching TRBD1. Trimming took 4 bases from V and 4 from J; bases not matched to a gene: 4. The length of the CDR3 is 13 residues. The V gene's germline CDR1 is MRHNA and CDR2 SNTAGT. CDR3 protein: CASSVDRLYEQYF. The DNA of the CDR3 is TGTGCCAGCAGTGTGGACAGGTTATACGAGCAGTACTTC.

This chain joins TRBV5-1 and TRBJ1-6; D may be TRBD1 (6 bases). The CDR3 runs 13 residues. V was cut by 4 bases and J by 10 bases, with 12 bases left in between. Germline CDR1 is SGHRS and CDR2 is YFSETQ. The CDR3 spells CASSAGGGSPLHF. In DNA, the CDR3 is TGCGCCAGCAGCGCTGGGGGCGGATCACCCCTCCACTTT.

This rearrangement joins TRBV10-2 to TRBJ2-1; 8 positions match TRBD1. The CDR3 sequence is 14 residues long. Germline values: CDR1 WSHSY, CDR2 SAAADI. Germline trimming cut 8 bases from V and 9 bases from J; bases unmatched to any gene: 12. This chain's CDR3 is CASGEAGGFGEQFF. In nucleotides, the CDR3 is TGCGCCAGCGGGGAGGCAGGGGGCTTCGGTGAGCAGTTCTTC.

With respect to this clone: The sample holds other DNA sequences that translate to the same CDR3. The chain recombines TRBV27 with TRBJ2-7, with a tentative D call TRBD1 (7 bases). Deletions cut 2 bases from V and 2 bases from J, with 10 bases between. CDR1 and CDR2 from the germline V gene are MNHEY and SMNVEV (reference sequence). The CDR3 is made up of 14 amino acids. This CDR3 is CASSLGGTAYEQYF. CDR3 DNA sequence: TGTGCCAGCAGTTTAGGCGGGACAGCCTACGAGCAGTACTTC.

The rearrangement links TRBV15 to TRBJ2-7; D remains unclear. The CDR3 loop spans 13 amino acids. Germline-derived CDR1 and CDR2 are LNHNV and YYDKDF (reference sequence). V gave up 3 bases and J gave up 0 bases, with 6 bases separating them. The CDR3 here is CATSSRNSYEQYF. Written as DNA, the CDR3 is TGTGCCACCAGCAGCCGAAACTCCTACGAGCAGTACTTC.

The chain is built from TRBV7-9 and TRBJ2-7; 10 bases map to TRBD2. Germline V gives CDR1 SEHNR, CDR2 FQNEAQ (reference sequence). This CDR3 comprises 14 residues. With 3 bases clipped from V and 1 base from J, the junction kept 0 bases outside the gene matches. This CDR3 is CASSFSGRSYEQYF. In DNA, the CDR3 is TGTGCCAGCAGCTTTAGCGGGAGGTCCTACGAGCAGTACTTC.

V and J are TRBV7-6 and TRBJ1-1; TRBD1 might be the D (5 bases). Germline V gene data show CDR1 as SGHVS and CDR2 as FNYEAQ. The V gene lost 1 base and the J gene lost 1 base, with 10 bases spanning the gap. The CDR3 extends over 15 amino acids. In DNA form, the CDR3 reads TGTGCCAGCAGCTTAGAAGGGGAATGGAACACTGAAGCTTTCTTT. As protein: CASSLEGEWNTEAFF.

The chain carries TRBV11-2 and TRBJ2-1; D call uncertain. This CDR3 region has 12 residues. CDR1 and CDR2 from the germline V gene are SGHAT and FQNNGV. Trimming pared 4 bases from V and 7 bases from J, leaving 8 bases between. The CDR3 reads CASSSISNEQFF. The CDR3 DNA reads TGTGCCAGCAGCTCCATTAGTAATGAGCAGTTCTTC. The whole variable domain, remainder taken from reference TRBV11-2 and TRBJ2-1, is EAGVAQSPRYKIIEKRQSVAFWCNPISGHATLYWYQQILGQGPKLLIQFQNNGVVDDSQLPKDRFSAERLKGVDSTLKIQPAKLEDSAVYLCASSSISNEQFFGPGTRLTVL.

This clone occurred once. The V gene is TRBV18, the J gene TRBJ1-1, with D possibly matching TRBD1 (6 bases). CDR1 is KGHSH, CDR2 LQKENI, per germline. The CDR3 spans 12 residues. The ends were cut back, 3 bases at V and 7 bases at J, with 9 bases in the middle. Here the CDR3 reads CASSPRGGEAFF. CDR3 DNA sequence: TGTGCCAGCTCACCTCGAGGGGGTGAAGCTTTCTTT.

The chain couples TRBV7-8 to TRBJ2-1; D might be TRBD2 (6 bases). The CDR3 is 15 residues long. CDR1 SGHVS and CDR2 FQNEAQ come from the germline V gene. The V end lost 3 bases, the J end lost 0 bases, and 9 bases lay between the germline ends. The CDR3 here is CASSLISGSYNEQFF. The CDR3 coding sequence is TGTGCCAGCAGCTTGATTAGCGGCTCCTACAATGAGCAGTTCTTC.

This rearrangement joins TRBV29-1 to TRBJ1-1; D gene ambiguous. Trimming cost V 8 bases and J 0 bases, with 7 bases left between them. Germline CDR1 reads SQVTM; CDR2 reads ANQGSEA. This CDR3 is 11 amino acids long. Here the CDR3 reads CSWQMNTEAFF. DNA for the CDR3: TGCAGCTGGCAGATGAACACTGAAGCTTTCTTT.

The chain has TRBV5-1 and TRBJ1-1, with a tentative D call TRBD1 (5 bases). The germline V gene has CDR1 SGHRS and CDR2 YFSETQ. Trimming took off 4 bases at V and 4 bases at J, with 26 bases between the two ends. The CDR3 spans 18 residues. The CDR3 here is CASSASREGRDDSTEAFF. For the CDR3, the DNA is TGCGCCAGCAGCGCCTCGAGGGAGGGGAGGGATGATTCCACTGAAGCTTTCTTT.

The rearrangement joins TRBV7-6 to TRBJ1-6, with a possible D match to TRBD1 (5 bases). Germline-derived CDR1 and CDR2 are SGHVS and FNYEAQ. The length of the CDR3 is 14 residues. V dropped 0 bases and J dropped 5 bases, with 5 bases sitting between them. The CDR3 sequence is CASSLAQDNSPLHF. CDR3 coding DNA: TGTGCCAGCAGCTTAGCACAGGATAATTCACCCCTCCACTTT. Variable domain in full (rest from reference TRBV7-6 and TRBJ1-6): GAGVSQSPRYKVTKRGQDVALRCDPISGHVSLYWYRQALGQGPEFLTYFNYEAQQDKSGLPNDRFSAERPEGSISTLTIQRTEQRDSAMYRCASSLAQDNSPLHFGNGTRLTVT.

J is TRBJ1-1 and V is TRBV19; D is undetermined. Germline values: CDR1 LNHDA, CDR2 SQIVND (reference sequence). V was cut by 5 bases and J by 1 base, with 11 bases left in between. The CDR3 covers 14 residues. The CDR3, as DNA: TGTGCCAGTAGTGTCGGACCGAGGAACACTGAAGCTTTCTTT. This gives the protein CASSVGPRNTEAFF.

With respect to this clone: This specimen includes other DNA sequences encoding the same CDR3. The chain combines TRBV27 with TRBJ1-6; no clear D. Germline V gene lookup returns CDR1 MNHEY and CDR2 SMNVEV (reference sequence). The V end lost 2 bases, the J end lost 9 bases, and 5 bases lay between the germline ends. The CDR3 is 12 residues long. In DNA, the CDR3 is TGTGCCAGCAGTTTAGGCTCTTCACCCCTCCACTTT. Residues: CASSLGSSPLHF.

V and J are TRBV29-1 and TRBJ1-1; D unresolved. The germline CDR1 and CDR2 sequences are SQVTM and ANQGSEA. CDR3 length equals 14 residues. The V end was cut by 4 bases, the J end by 1 base, with 13 bases between. The CDR3 nucleotides read TGCAGCGTTGGGATGGTGAATTGGAACACTGAAGCTTTCTTT. Translation: CSVGMVNWNTEAFF.

This chain connects TRBV27 to TRBJ1-2; D is possibly TRBD1 (5 bases). The CDR3 runs 13 residues. The V and J ends lost 4 bases and 7 bases respectively, with 13 bases between them. In germline, CDR1 is MNHEY, CDR2 SMNVEV (reference sequence). The CDR3 region has the DNA TGTGCCAGCAGTTACAGACAGAGCGCTGGCTACACCTTC. It is translated as CASSYRQSAGYTF.